Below are 6 T cell receptor beta chains sequenced from a single sample in a study of cytomegalovirus exposure and HLA in healthy donors. Produced via immunoSEQ multiplex PCR; TCRdb's table is partial and in-frame only. The table has roughly 330,000 clones, 87% seen once; the top ten hold about 1%. The sequencing sample was made of PBMCs. The origin of the receptors is a woman in her thirties in good health and CMV-seropositive.

This sequence joins TRBV4-2 and TRBJ1-2; 7 positions match TRBD1. The V segment lost 0 bases and the J segment 3 bases; nucleotides outside the gene matches: 4. The V gene's germline CDR1 is LGHNA and CDR2 YNFKEQ. This CDR3 is 15 amino acids long. The CDR3 sequence is CASSQDPGTDYGYTF. CDR3 DNA sequence: TGTGCCAGCAGCCAAGACCCGGGGACAGACTATGGCTACACCTTC.

The CDR3 region is CASSLDPGVNEQFF. CDR3 bases: TGTGCCAGCAGCTTAGATCCAGGGGTTAATGAGCAGTTCTTC. The chain employs TRBV11-2 and TRBJ2-1, with a possible D match to TRBD1 (6 bases). The length of the CDR3 is 14 residues. CDR1 SGHAT and CDR2 FQNNGV come from the germline V gene. V was cut by 0 bases and J by 7 bases, with 10 bases left in between.

A remark on this clone: This sample also contains other DNA sequences that code for the same CDR3. The genes are TRBV19 and TRBJ2-3; a possible D gene is TRBD2 (6 bases). The CDR3 is 15 residues long. Germline V gene sequence: CDR1 LNHDA, CDR2 SQIVND (reference sequence). V lost 3 bases, J lost 0 bases, and 10 bases lay in between. DNA of the CDR3: TGTGCCAGTAGTATCGGCGGAGGGAGCACAGATACGCAGTATTTT. This gives the protein CASSIGGGSTDTQYF.

J is TRBJ2-5 and V is TRBV5-1, with unresolved D. The CDR3 totals 14 residues. Trimming removed 0 bases at V and 1 base at J, with 7 bases between. CDR1 is SGHRS and CDR2 is YFSETQ in the germline V gene. The CDR3 DNA follows: TGCGCCAGCAGCTTGGACAGACTCCAAGAGACCCAGTACTTC. This translates into CASSLDRLQETQYF.

The chain combines TRBV28 with TRBJ2-1; D possibly corresponds to TRBD2 (5 bases). The CDR3 has 14 residues. In germline, CDR1 is MDHEN, CDR2 SYDVKM. The ends were cut back, 3 bases at V and 7 bases at J, with 13 bases in the middle. The CDR3 DNA sequence: TGTGCCAGCAGTTTCCTACGGGATCCAAATGAGCAGTTCTTC. Residues: CASSFLRDPNEQFF.

This clone has a handful of counts. The V call is TRBV14, the J call TRBJ1-1; no definite D call. V shed 2 bases and J shed 1 base, with 5 bases lying between them. This CDR3 region has 13 residues. The germline CDR1 and CDR2 sequences are SGHDN and FVKESK. CDR3 sequence reads: CASSQLRNTEAFF. DNA of the CDR3: TGTGCCAGCAGCCAACTCAGGAACACTGAAGCTTTCTTT.